This T cell receptor (beta chain) was obtained from a study of response to subunit inactivated influenza vaccine. TCRdb analysed the RT-PCR reads with MiXCR anew, one entry per CDR3 protein. This table holds approximately 500,000 distinct CDR3 sequences, approximately 20% found once. The data also belong to a second study, concerning T cells expressing NK-cell markers. That work adds: TCR beta libraries carry UMIs added by 5'RACE template switching. Of the CD8+ T cell pool in five or six donors, roughly 1.0-8% was accounted for by dominant NKG2C+ clonotypes. Certain NKG2C+ T cell clones were expanded, and their HCMV specificity remained unclear.

Sequenced material: CD4+ T cells sorted from PBMCs, taken roughly 12 days after vaccination. The source is a man in his fifties who received an inactivated influenza vaccine.

CDR3 sequence: CSARGGRGSDTGELFF. CDR3 DNA sequence: TGCAGTGCTAGGGGGGGGCGCGGGAGCGACACCGGGGAGCTGTTTTTT. This chain links TRBV20-1 with TRBJ2-2; possibly TRBD2 for D (7 bases). Germline CDR1 is DFQATT and CDR2 is SNEGSKA (reference sequence). The CDR3 is 16 amino acids. Trimming shortened V by 3 bases and J by 3 bases, and 17 bases separated the two germline ends.